This T cell receptor beta chain came from a study of cytomegalovirus exposure and HLA in healthy donors. Trimming cost V 7 bases and J 6 bases, with 16 bases left between them. CDR1 MDHEN and CDR2 SYDVKM come from the germline V gene. The CDR3 sequence is 13 residues long. The assay was immunoSEQ multiplex PCR, and TCRdb's table has in-frame clones only and misses some. Of over 75,000 clones in the sample, roughly 88% were seen once. The sequence came from a man aged 30 to 45 in good health and CMV-seronegative. V and J are TRBV28 and TRBJ2-7; D is unresolved. The specimen sequenced was PBMCs. CDR3 residues: CASMSRVLSEQYF. The CDR3 DNA reads as TGTGCCAGCATGAGTCGTGTCCTGAGCGAGCAGTACTTC.